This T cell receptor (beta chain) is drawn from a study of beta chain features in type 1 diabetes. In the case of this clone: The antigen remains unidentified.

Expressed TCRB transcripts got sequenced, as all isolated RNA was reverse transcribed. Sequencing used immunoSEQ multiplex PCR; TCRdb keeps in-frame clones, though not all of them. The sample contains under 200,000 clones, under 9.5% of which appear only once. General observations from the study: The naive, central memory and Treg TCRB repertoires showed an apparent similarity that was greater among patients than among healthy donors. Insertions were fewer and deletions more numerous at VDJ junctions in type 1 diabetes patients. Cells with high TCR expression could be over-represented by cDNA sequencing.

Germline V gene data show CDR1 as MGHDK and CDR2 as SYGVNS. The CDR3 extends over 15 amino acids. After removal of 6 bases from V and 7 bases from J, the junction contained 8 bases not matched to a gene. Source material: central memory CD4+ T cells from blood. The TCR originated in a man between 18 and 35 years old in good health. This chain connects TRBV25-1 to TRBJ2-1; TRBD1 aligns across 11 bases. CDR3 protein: CASSSGTGGMNEQFF. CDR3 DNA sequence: TGTGCCAGCAGCTCCGGGACAGGGGGAATGAATGAGCAGTTCTTC.